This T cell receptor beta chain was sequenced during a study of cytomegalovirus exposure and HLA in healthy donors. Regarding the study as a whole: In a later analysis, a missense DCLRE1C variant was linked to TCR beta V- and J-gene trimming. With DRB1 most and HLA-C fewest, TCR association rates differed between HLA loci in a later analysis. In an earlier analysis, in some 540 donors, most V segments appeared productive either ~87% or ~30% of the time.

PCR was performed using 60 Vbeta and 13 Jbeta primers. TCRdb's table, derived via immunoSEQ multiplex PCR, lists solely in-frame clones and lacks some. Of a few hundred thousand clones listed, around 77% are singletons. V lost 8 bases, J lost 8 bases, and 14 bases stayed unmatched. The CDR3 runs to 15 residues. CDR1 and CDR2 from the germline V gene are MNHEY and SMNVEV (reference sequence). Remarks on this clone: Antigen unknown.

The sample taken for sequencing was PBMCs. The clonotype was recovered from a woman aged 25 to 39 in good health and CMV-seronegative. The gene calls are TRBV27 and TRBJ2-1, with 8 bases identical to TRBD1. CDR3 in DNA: TGTGCCAGCCACTCTGGACAGGGATTGATCGATGAGCAGTTCTTC. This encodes CASHSGQGLIDEQFF.